The T cell receptor (beta chain) under discussion was sequenced for a study of beta chain features in type 1 diabetes. The CDR3 covers 18 residues. CDR1 is SGDLS, CDR2 YYNGEE, per germline. Trimming stripped 5 bases from V and 6 bases from J, with 26 bases between. CD45RO/CCR7/CD25/CD127/CD95/CD27 separated CD4+ naive, central memory, regulatory and stem cell-like memory cells by sorting. Populations obtained by sorting all exceeded 98% purity. This clone has more than one count but fewer than ten. Its antigen is not identified. Study observations and caveats: In type 1 diabetes patients, VDJ junctions had fewer insertions; deletions at these junctions were more frequent.

The whole isolated RNA underwent reverse transcription, so sequencing captured expressed TCRB transcripts. About 3.4 million reads per sample on average were obtained from naive, central memory and regulatory T cell samples. Sequencing was performed with immunoSEQ multiplex PCR; in TCRdb, only in-frame clones are kept and a portion is missing. The sample records roughly 450,000 clones, about an eighth being singletons. The sequenced material came from naive CD4+ T cells from blood. The receptor's source is a woman under 30 in good health. The rearrangement joins TRBV9 to TRBJ2-2; no clear D gene. In DNA form, the CDR3 reads TGTGCCAGCAGTGCCCCCAAAAGGGCGAGCGCCTACTCCGGGGAGCTGTTTTTT. Translated: CASSAPKRASAYSGELFF. Together with reference TRBV9 and TRBJ2-2, the CDR3 gives the full variable domain: DSGVTQTPKHLITATGQRVTLRCSPRSGDLSVYWYQQSLDQGLQFLIQYYNGEERAKGNILERFSAQQFPDLHSELNLSSLELGDSALYFCASSAPKRASAYSGELFFGEGSRLTVL.